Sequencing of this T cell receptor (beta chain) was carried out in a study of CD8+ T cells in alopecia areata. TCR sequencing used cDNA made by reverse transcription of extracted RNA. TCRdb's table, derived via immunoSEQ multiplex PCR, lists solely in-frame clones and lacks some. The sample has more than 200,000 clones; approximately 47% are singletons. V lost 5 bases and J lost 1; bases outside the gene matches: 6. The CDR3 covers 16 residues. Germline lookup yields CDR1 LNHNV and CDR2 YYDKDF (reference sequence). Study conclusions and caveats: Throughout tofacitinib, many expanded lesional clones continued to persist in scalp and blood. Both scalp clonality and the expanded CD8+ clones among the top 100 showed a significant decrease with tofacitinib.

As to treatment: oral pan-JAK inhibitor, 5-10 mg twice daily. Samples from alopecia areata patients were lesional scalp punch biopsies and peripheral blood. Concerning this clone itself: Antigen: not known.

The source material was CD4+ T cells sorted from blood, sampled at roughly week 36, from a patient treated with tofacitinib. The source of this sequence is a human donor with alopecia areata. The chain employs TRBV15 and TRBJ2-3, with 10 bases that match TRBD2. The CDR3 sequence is CATSAGLAGGTDTQYF. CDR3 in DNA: TGTGCCACCAGCGCGGGGCTAGCGGGGGGCACAGATACGCAGTATTTT.